The source of this TCR beta chain is a study of sequential checkpoint blockade in melanoma. Study-level results: Tumor T-cell fraction and clonality correlated with PD-L1 and CD8+ counts.

Treatment indicated: randomized to nivolumab then ipilimumab (arm A) or the reverse (arm B). V was pared by 3 bases and J by 2 bases, with 11 bases between. The CDR3 covers 15 residues. The germline gives CDR1 WSHSY, CDR2 SAAADI. Sequencing used immunoSEQ multiplex PCR; TCRdb keeps in-frame clones, though not all of them. In the table there are some 8,000 clones, over 25% of which are singletons. As to this clone: Its antigen is unidentified.

The chain uses TRBV10-2 and TRBJ1-3; D not resolved. This specimen was tumor tissue (inferred from file names), taken from a patient given nivolumab and ipilimumab in sequence. This TCR was recovered from a human donor with melanoma. The CDR3 DNA follows: TGCGCCAGCAGTGACCGGGTGGTAACTGGAAACACCATATATTTT. Translating gives CASSDRVVTGNTIYF.